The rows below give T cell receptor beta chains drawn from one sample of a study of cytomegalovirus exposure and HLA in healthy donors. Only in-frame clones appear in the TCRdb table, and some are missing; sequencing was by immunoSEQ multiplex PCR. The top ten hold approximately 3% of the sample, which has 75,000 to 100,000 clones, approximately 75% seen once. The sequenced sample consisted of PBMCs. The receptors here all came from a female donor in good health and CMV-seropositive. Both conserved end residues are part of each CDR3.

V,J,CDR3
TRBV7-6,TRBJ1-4,CASSSHWGTGVNEKLFF
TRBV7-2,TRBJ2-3,CASSPRLSTDTQYF
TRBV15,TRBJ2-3,CATSRRGSDTQYF
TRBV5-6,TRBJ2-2,CASSYTRTRSTGELFF
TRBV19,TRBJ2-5,CASSTPAETQYF
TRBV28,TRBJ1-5,CASSHRQRTYSNQPQHF
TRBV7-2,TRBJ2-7,CASRSQAGGPGEQYF
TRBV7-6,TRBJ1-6,CASSYTGPNSPLHF
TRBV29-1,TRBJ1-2,CSARSGSPLNYGYTF
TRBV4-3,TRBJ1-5,CASSQDPGQPQHF
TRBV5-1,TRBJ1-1,CASSLRTGRGTEAFF
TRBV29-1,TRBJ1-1,CSVGRETEAFF
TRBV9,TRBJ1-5,CASSATGGGNQPQHF
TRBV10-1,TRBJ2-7,CASSESGSGGTYEQYF
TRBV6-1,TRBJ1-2,CASNLGGYTF
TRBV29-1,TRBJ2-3,CSVEVTDTQYF
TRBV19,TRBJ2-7,CASSQPGTGDGEQYF
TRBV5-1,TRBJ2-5,CASSVTGSGETQYF
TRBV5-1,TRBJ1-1,CASSLTRDTEAFF
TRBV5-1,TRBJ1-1,CASSWGQGDTEAFF
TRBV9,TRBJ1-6,CASSPRQGDSPLHF
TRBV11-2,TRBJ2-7,CASSLARYEQYF
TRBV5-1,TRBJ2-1,CASSLGVRDNEQFF
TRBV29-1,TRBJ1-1,CSVGTGGAFRAFF
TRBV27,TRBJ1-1,CASSFDRGNTEAFF
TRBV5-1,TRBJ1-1,CASSIGTAGTTEAFF
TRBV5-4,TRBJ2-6,CASSFPAGANVLTF
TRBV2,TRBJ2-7,CATGQELSYEQYF
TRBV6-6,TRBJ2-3,CASTLAGVADTQYF
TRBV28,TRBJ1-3,CASSNPGQSYSGNTIYF
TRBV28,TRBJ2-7,CASSSPLPGQKWYEQYF
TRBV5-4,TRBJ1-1,CASSLQGIEEAFF
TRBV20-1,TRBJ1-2,CSASHNGYTF
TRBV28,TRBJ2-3,CASSLLRNTQYF
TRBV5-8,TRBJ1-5,CASSLDRDQPQHF
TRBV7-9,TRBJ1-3,CASSQTGSGNTIYF